This T cell receptor beta chain is from a study of T cell responses to AZD1222 COVID-19 vaccine. Study-level background: Second-dose timings of about 4 or about 12 weeks were pooled. Notes on the study in general: Along spike, vaccine-associated CD4 TCRs were found throughout, with dominance at 160-218 and 743-854. Only a handful of AZD1222 recipients, roughly six in all, had baseline seropositivity.

To note about this clone: The antigen remains undetermined.

Sequencing was performed with immunoSEQ multiplex PCR; in TCRdb, only in-frame clones are kept and a portion is missing. The sample holds roughly 150,000 clones, less than 95% seen once. With 5 bases removed from V and 1 base from J, the gap between germline ends came to 20 bases. CDR3 size: 17 residues. The V gene's germline CDR1 is KGHSH and CDR2 LQKENI. The sample in question was peripheral blood, obtained on day 0 of AZD1222 vaccination. The chain links TRBV18 to TRBJ1-1; possibly TRBD1 for D (6 bases). The receptor was isolated from an adult in good health. CDR3 in DNA: TGTGCCAGCTCAACGATTGCAGGGGATTATCCGAACACTGAAGCTTTCTTT. Protein sequence: CASSTIAGDYPNTEAFF.